Only a few counts were recorded for the clone carrying this T cell receptor (beta chain). Its antigen is as yet unknown. After removal of 5 bases from V and 4 bases from J, the junction contained 11 bases not matched to a gene. CDR1 SGDLS and CDR2 YYNGEE come from the germline V gene. The CDR3 consists of 15 residues. These data come from a study of CD4 T cells in relation to SARS-CoV-2 and coronaviruses. Study overall: PBMCs were cultured with antigen for over 8 days before TCR beta sequencing. The negative reference was HIV-1 Nef peptide pool or peptide-free culture.

Unexposed donor CD4+ T cells date from about 2011-2019, before the COVID-19 pandemic. After less than 11 days of culture, CD4+ T cells were isolated. Cells permitting, SARS-CoV-2 S/N and four cold-coronavirus spikes were tested on unexposed-donor CD4+ T cells. Approximately 2 million PBMCs per well were cultured with 9 to 10 IU/ml IL-2. Sequencing was performed with immunoSEQ multiplex PCR; in TCRdb, only in-frame clones are kept and a portion is missing. Of 20,000 or so clones in the sample, just under 80% were seen once. Sequenced sample: CD4+ T cells from PBMCs, cultured in vitro. The genes are TRBV9 and TRBJ1-1; 7 bases match TRBD1. The receptor was isolated from a human donor in good health. The CDR3 region is CASRATGDGPTEAFF. The CDR3 DNA sequence: TGTGCCAGCAGGGCTACAGGGGACGGGCCCACTGAAGCTTTCTTT. The whole variable domain, remainder taken from reference TRBV9 and TRBJ1-1, is DSGVTQTPKHLITATGQRVTLRCSPRSGDLSVYWYQQSLDQGLQFLIQYYNGEERAKGNILERFSAQQFPDLHSELNLSSLELGDSALYFCASRATGDGPTEAFFGQGTRLTVV.